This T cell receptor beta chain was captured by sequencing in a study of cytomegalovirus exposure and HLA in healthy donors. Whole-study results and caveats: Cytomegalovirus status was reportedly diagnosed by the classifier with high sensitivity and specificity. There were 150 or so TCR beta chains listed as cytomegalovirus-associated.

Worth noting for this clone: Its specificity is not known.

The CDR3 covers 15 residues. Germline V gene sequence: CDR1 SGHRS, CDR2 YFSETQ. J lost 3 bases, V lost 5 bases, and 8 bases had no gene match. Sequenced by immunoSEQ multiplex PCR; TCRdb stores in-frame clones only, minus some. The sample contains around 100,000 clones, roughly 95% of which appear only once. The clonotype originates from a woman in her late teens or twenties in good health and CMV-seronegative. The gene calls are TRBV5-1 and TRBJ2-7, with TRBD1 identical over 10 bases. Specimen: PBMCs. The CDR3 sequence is CASSLPGTGVYEQYF. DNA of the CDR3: TGCGCCAGCAGTCTACCCGGGACAGGGGTCTACGAGCAGTACTTC.